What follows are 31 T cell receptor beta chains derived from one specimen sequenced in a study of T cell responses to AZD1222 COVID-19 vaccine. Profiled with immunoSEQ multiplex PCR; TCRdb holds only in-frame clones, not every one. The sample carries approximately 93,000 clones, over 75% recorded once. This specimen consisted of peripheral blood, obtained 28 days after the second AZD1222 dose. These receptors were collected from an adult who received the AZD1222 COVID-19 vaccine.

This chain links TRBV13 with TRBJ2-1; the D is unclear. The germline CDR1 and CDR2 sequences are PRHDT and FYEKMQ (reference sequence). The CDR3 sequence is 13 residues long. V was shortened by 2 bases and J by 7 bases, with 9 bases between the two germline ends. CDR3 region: CASSLRATNEQFF. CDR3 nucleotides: TGTGCCAGCAGCTTACGAGCGACTAATGAGCAGTTCTTC.

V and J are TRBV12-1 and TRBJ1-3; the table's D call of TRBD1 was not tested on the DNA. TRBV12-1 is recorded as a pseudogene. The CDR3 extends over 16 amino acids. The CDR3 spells CASSCNRGFSGNTIYF. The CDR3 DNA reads TGTGCCAGCAGCTGTAACAGGGGATTCTCTGGAAACACCATATATTTT.

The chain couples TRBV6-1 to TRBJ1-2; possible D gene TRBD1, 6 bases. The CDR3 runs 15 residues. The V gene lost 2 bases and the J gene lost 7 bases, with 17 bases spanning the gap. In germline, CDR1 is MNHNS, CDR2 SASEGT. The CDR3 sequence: CASSEWAGASAGYTF. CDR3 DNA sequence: TGTGCCAGCAGTGAATGGGCAGGGGCGTCGGCTGGCTACACCTTC.

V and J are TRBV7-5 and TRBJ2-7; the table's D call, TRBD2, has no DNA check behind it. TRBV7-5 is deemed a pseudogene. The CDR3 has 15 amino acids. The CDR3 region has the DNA TGTGCCAGAAGCACCGTGATGAGGGGGGGTCACGAGCAGTACTTC. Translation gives CARSTVMRGGHEQYF.

The CDR3 spells CASSFLGHDYEQYF. CDR3 bases: TGTGCCAGCAGTTTCCTGGGACATGACTACGAGCAGTACTTC. V usage is TRBV28 and J usage is TRBJ2-7; D possibly corresponds to TRBD1 (6 bases). Germline V gives CDR1 MDHEN, CDR2 SYDVKM. The CDR3 sequence is 14 residues long. The V and J ends lost 3 bases and 3 bases respectively, with 12 bases between them.

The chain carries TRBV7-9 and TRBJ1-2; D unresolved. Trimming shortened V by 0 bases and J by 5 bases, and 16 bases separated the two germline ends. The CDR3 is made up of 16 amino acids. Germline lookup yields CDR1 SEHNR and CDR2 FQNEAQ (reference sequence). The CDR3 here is CASSLAPRLGEYGYTF. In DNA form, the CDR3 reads TGTGCCAGCAGCTTAGCCCCGCGGTTGGGTGAGTATGGCTACACCTTC.

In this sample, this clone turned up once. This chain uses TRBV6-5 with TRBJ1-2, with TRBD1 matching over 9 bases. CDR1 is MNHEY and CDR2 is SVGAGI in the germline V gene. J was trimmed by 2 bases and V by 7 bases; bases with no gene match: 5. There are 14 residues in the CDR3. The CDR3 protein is CASILGTGNYGYTF. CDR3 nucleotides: TGTGCCAGCATTCTAGGGACAGGGAACTATGGCTACACCTTC.

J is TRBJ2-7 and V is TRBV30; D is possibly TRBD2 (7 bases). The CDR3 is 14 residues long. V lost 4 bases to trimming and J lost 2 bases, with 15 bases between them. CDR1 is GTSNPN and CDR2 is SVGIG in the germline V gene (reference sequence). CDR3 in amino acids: CAWNRRGQPYEQYF. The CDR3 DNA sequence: TGTGCCTGGAATCGGCGGGGGCAGCCCTACGAGCAGTACTTC.

CDR3 DNA sequence: TGTGCCAGCTCTAGGAGGGACAGCTCTGGAAACACCATATATTTT. Its protein is CASSRRDSSGNTIYF. This chain links TRBV18 with TRBJ1-3, with 7 positions matching TRBD1. J was trimmed by 0 bases and V by 6 bases; bases with no gene match: 5. This CDR3 comprises 15 residues. Germline V CDR1 and CDR2: KGHSH, LQKENI.

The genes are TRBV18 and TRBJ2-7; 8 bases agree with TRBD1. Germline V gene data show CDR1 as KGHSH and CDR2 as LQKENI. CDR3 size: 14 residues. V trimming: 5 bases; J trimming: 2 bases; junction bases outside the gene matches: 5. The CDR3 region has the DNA TGTGCCAGCTCATCAGGGACAGGCGCCTACGAGCAGTACTTC. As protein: CASSSGTGAYEQYF.

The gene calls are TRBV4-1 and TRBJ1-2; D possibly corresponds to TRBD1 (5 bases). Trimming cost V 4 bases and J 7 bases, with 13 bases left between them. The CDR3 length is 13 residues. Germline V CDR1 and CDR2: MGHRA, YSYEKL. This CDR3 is CASSRDADAGYTF. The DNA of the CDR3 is TGCGCCAGCAGCCGGGACGCGGACGCTGGCTACACCTTC.

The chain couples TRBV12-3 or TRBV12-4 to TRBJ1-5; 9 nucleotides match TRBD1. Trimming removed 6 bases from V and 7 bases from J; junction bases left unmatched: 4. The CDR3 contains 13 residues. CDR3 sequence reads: CASRTGGWQPQHF. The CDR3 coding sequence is TGTGCCAGCAGAACAGGGGGCTGGCAGCCCCAGCATTTT.

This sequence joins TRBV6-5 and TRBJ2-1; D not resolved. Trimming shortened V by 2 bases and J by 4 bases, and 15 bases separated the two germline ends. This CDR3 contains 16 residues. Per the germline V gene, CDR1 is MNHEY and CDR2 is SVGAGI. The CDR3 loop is CASSYGPEANYNEQFF. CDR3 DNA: TGTGCCAGCAGTTACGGTCCAGAGGCGAATTACAATGAGCAGTTCTTC.

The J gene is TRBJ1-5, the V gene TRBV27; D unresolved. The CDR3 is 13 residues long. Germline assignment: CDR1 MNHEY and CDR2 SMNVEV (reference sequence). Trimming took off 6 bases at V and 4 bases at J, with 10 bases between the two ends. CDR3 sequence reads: CASRRRVNQPQHF. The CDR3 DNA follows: TGTGCCAGCAGGCGTAGGGTGAATCAGCCCCAGCATTTT.

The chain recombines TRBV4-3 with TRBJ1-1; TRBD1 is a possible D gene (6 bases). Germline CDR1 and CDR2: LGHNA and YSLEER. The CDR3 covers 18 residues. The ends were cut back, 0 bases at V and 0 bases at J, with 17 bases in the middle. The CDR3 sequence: CASSQDQQGLGMNTEAFF. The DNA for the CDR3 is TGCGCCAGCAGCCAAGATCAACAGGGTTTAGGAATGAACACTGAAGCTTTCTTT.

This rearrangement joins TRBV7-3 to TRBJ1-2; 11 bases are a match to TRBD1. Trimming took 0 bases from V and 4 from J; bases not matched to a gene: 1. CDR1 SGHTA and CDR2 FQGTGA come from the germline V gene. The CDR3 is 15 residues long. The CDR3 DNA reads TGTGCCAGCAGCTTAACCGGGACAGGGGGCTATGGCTACACCTTC. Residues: CASSLTGTGGYGYTF.

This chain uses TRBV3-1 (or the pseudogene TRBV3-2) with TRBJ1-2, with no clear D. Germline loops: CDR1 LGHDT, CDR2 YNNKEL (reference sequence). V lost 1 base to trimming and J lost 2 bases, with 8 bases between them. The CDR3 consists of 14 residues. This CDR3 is CASSQGWANYGYTF. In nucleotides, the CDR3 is TGTGCCAGCAGCCAAGGATGGGCAAACTATGGCTACACCTTC.

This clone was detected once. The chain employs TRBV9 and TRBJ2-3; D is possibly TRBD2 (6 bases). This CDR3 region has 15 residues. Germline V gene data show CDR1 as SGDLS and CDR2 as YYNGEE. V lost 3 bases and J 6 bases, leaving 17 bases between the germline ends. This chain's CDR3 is CASSATGGSADTQYF. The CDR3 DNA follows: TGTGCCAGCAGCGCAACCGGGGGAAGCGCGGATACGCAGTATTTT.

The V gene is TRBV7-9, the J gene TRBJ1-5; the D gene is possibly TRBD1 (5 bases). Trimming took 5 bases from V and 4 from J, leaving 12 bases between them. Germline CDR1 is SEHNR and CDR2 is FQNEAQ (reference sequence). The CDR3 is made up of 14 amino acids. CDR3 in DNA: TGTGCCAGCAGCGATGGGACGGGGAATCAGCCCCAGCATTTT. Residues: CASSDGTGNQPQHF.

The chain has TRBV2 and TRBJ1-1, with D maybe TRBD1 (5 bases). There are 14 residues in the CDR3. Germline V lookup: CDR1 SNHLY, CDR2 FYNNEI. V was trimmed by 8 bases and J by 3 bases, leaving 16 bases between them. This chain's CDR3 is CASGFIWGDTEAFF. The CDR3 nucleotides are TGTGCCAGCGGGTTTATCTGGGGCGACACTGAAGCTTTCTTT.

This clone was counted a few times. The CDR3 protein is CASSLAGTGEQYF. CDR3 bases: TGTGCCAGCAGTTTAGCCGGGACAGGGGAGCAGTACTTC. The J gene is TRBJ2-7, the V gene TRBV27, with TRBD1 matching 9 bases. This CDR3 has 13 residues. With 2 bases clipped from V and 7 bases from J, the junction kept 3 bases outside the gene matches. Germline CDR1 and CDR2: MNHEY and SMNVEV (reference sequence).

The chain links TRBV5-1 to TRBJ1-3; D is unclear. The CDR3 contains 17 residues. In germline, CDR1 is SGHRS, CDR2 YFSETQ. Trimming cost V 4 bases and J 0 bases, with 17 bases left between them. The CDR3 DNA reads TGCGCCAGCAGCCCCGAGGGCTCCGGAGGCTCTGGAAACACCATATATTTT. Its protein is CASSPEGSGGSGNTIYF.

The CDR3 DNA reads TGTGCCAGCCACCGGGCCTTGGATGGCTACACCTTC. It codes for CASHRALDGYTF. The J gene is TRBJ1-2, the V gene TRBV6-5; D unclear. Trimming pared 8 bases from V and 6 bases from J, leaving 13 bases between. Germline values: CDR1 MNHEY, CDR2 SVGAGI. This CDR3 is built from 12 residues.

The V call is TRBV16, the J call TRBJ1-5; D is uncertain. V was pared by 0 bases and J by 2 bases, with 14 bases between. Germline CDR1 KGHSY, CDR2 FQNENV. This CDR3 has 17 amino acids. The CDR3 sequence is CASSQSGGRVGNQPQHF. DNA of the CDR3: TGTGCCAGCAGCCAATCGGGTGGGAGGGTTGGCAATCAGCCCCAGCATTTT. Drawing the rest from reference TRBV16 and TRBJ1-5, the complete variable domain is GEEVAQTPKHLVRGEGQKAKLYCAPIKGHSYVFWYQQVLKNEFKFLISFQNENVFDETGMPKERFSAKCLPNSPCSLEIQATKLEDSAVYFCASSQSGGRVGNQPQHFGDGTRLSIL.

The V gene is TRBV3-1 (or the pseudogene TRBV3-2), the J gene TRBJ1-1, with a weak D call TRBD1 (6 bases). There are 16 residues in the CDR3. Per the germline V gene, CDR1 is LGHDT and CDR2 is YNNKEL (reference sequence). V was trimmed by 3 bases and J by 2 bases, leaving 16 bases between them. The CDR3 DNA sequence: TGTGCCAGCAGCCACCTTACAGGGCTGGGAAACACTGAAGCTTTCTTT. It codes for CASSHLTGLGNTEAFF.

CDR3 region: CASSVVLSISEAFF. The CDR3 nucleotides read TGTGCCAGCAGCGTAGTTTTAAGCATATCTGAAGCTTTCTTT. The chain combines TRBV9 with TRBJ1-1; D is ambiguous. Looked up from germline, CDR1 is SGDLS and CDR2 is YYNGEE. Trimming took 0 bases from V and 6 from J, leaving 12 bases between them. The CDR3 has 14 amino acids.

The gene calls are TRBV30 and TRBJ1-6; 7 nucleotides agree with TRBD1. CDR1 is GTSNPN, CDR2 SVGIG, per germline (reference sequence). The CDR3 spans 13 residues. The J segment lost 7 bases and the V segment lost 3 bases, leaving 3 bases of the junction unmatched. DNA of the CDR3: TGTGCCTGGAGGGGGACAGAAAATTCACCCCTCCACTTT. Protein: CAWRGTENSPLHF.

CDR3 bases: TGTGCCAGCAGCTTTCGGAGACTTACCACCGGGGAGCTGTTTTTT. Translating it yields CASSFRRLTTGELFF. The J gene is TRBJ2-2, the V gene TRBV7-9; D call uncertain. There are 15 residues in the CDR3. V lost 3 bases to trimming and J lost 4 bases, with 12 bases between them. Per the germline V gene, CDR1 is SEHNR and CDR2 is FQNEAQ (reference sequence). The full variable domain, rest sourced from reference TRBV7-9 and TRBJ2-2, is DTGVSQNPRHKITKRGQNVTFRCDPISEHNRLYWYRQTLGQGPEFLTYFQNEAQLEKSRLLSDRFSAERPKGSFSTLEIQRTEQGDSAMYLCASSFRRLTTGELFFGEGSRLTVL.

The CDR3 region is CASSTHYLAGGRTDTQYF. The CDR3 DNA reads as TGTGCCAGCAGCACCCACTATTTGGCGGGGGGACGCACAGATACGCAGTATTTT. The chain recombines TRBV13 with TRBJ2-3, with TRBD2 matching over 8 bases. This CDR3 region has 18 residues. Trimming took 5 bases from V and 1 from J; bases not matched to a gene: 14. Germline CDR1 and CDR2: PRHDT and FYEKMQ (reference sequence).

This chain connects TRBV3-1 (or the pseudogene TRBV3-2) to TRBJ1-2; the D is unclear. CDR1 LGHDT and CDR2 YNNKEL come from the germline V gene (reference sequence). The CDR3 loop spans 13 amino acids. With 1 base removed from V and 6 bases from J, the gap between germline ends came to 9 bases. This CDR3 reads CASSQAQADGYTF. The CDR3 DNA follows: TGTGCCAGCAGCCAAGCCCAGGCGGATGGCTACACCTTC.

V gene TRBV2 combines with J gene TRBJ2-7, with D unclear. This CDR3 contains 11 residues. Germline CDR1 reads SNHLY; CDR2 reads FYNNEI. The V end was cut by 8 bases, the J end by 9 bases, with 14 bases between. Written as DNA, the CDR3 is TGTGCCAGCGGGGTGGAGTTGGGGCAGTACTTC. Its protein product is CASGVELGQYF.